This paragraph covers one T cell receptor beta chain sequence. The data were taken from a study of OX40 agonist ivuxolimab in advanced cancers. The CDR3 runs 13 residues. V lost 6 bases, J lost 6 bases, and 11 bases lay in between. Germline-derived CDR1 and CDR2 are MDHEN and SYDVKM. Assay: immunoSEQ multiplex PCR; the TCRdb copy retains only in-frame clones and omits some. The table shows about 64,000 clones, with approximately 90% occurring only once. This receptor was taken from an adult with an advanced solid tumor such as melanoma, head and neck, liver or kidney cancer. This sample comprised CD4+ or CD8+ T cells sorted from blood, obtained in a trial of the OX40 agonist ivuxolimab. The genes are TRBV28 and TRBJ2-2; D gene ambiguous. CDR3 amino acids: CASRAHGAGELFF. DNA of the CDR3: TGTGCCAGCAGAGCCCATGGGGCCGGGGAGCTGTTTTTT.